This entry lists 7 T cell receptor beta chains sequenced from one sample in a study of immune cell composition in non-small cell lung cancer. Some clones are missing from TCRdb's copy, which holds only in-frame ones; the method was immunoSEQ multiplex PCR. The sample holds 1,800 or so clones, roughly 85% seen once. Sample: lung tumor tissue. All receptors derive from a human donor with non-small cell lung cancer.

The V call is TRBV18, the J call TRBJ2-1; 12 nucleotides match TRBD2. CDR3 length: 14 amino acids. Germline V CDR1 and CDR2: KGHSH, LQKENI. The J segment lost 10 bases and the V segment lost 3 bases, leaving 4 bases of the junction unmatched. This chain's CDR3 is CASSPGLAGGEQFF. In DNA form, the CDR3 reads TGTGCCAGCTCACCGGGACTAGCGGGTGGGGAGCAGTTCTTC.

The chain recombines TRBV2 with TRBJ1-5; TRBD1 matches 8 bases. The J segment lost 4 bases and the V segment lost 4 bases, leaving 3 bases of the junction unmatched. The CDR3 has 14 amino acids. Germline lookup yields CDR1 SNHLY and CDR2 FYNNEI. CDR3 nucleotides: TGTGCCAGCAGTGGGCAGGGGGCAAATCAGCCCCAGCATTTT. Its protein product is CASSGQGANQPQHF.

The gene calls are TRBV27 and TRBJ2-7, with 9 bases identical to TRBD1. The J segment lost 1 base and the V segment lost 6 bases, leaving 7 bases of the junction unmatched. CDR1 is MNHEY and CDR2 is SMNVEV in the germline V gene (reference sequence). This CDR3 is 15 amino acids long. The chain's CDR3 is CASSAPGTGSYEQYF. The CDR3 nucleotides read TGTGCCAGCAGCGCCCCCGGGACAGGGTCCTACGAGCAGTACTTC.

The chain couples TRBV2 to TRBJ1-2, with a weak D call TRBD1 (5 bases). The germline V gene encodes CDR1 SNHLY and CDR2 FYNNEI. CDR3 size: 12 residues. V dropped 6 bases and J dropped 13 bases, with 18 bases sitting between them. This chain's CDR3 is CASSRQSLGSTF. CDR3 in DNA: TGTGCCAGCAGCAGACAGTCTCTGGGGTCCACCTTC.

The CDR3 sequence: CATFSGSPMRDTQYF. The CDR3 nucleotides are TGTGCCACCTTCTCGGGGTCTCCAATGCGGGATACGCAGTATTTT. V and J are TRBV7-2 and TRBJ2-3; TRBD2 is a possible D gene (5 bases). The CDR3 spans 15 residues. Trimming took 10 bases from V and 6 from J, leaving 23 bases between them. Germline V CDR1 and CDR2: SGHTA, FQGNSA.

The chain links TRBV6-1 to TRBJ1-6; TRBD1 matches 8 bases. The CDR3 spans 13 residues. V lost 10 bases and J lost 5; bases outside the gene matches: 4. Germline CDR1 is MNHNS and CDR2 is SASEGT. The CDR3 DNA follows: TGTGCCACTACACAGGGGGATAATTCACCCCTCCACTTT. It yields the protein CATTQGDNSPLHF.

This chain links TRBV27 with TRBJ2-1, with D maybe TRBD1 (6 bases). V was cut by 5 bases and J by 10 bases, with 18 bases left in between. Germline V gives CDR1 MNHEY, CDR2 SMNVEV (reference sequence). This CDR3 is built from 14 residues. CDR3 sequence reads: CASSPVQGPREQFF. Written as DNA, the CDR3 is TGTGCCAGCAGTCCAGTACAGGGCCCAAGGGAGCAGTTCTTC.